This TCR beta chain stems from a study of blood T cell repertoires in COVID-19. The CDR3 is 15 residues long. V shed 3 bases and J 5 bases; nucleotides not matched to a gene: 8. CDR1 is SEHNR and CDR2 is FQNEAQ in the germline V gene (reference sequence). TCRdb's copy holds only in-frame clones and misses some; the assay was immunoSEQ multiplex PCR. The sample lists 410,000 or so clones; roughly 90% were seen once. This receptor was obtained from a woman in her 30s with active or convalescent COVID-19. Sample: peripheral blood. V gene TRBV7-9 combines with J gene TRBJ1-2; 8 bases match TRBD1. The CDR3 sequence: CASSLGVRGRYGYTF. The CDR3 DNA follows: TGTGCCAGCAGCTTGGGGGTCAGGGGGCGTTATGGCTACACCTTC.